The 6 T cell receptor beta chains listed next were all sequenced from one sample in a study of shared clonotypes between healthy human individuals (dated by TCRdb to 2018 to 2021). Library construction relied on the immunoSEQ multiplex PCR assay. As stored in TCRdb, this immuneACCESS dataset retains in-frame rearrangements with V and J assigned. A fraction of the clones does not appear; measured against another copy, unresolved V genes explain less than half of the discrepancy, and the remainder lacks a known reason. The sample table records about 500,000 clones; roughly three quarters of these occur just once. Around 11% of the sample belongs to the ten largest clones. What was sequenced was PBMCs. The receptors shown here come from a middle-aged woman in good health. Some clones in this sample may be carry-over from other donors' samples.

The chain links TRBV28 to TRBJ1-1, with D uncertain. Germline lookup yields CDR1 MDHEN and CDR2 SYDVKM. The CDR3 consists of 14 residues. V gave up 5 bases and J gave up 0 bases, with 10 bases separating them. The CDR3 here is CASSRPSMNTEAFF. In DNA, the CDR3 is TGTGCCAGCAGTAGACCGAGCATGAACACTGAAGCTTTCTTT.

The chain combines TRBV7-2 with TRBJ2-1; TRBD1 aligns across 8 bases. J was trimmed by 7 bases and V by 2 bases; bases with no gene match: 4. CDR3 size: 14 residues. Germline V gene data show CDR1 as SGHTA and CDR2 as FQGNSA. The CDR3 DNA is TGTGCCAGCAGCTTAAGCAGGGGGCGGAATGAGCAGTTCTTC. It yields the protein CASSLSRGRNEQFF.

This clone came up many times. The rearrangement joins TRBV6-5 to TRBJ2-1, with D hard to call. Germline V gene data show CDR1 as MNHEY and CDR2 as SVGAGI. The germline V and J ends were trimmed by 6 bases and 0 bases, with 9 bases remaining between them. The CDR3 totals 14 residues. CDR3: CASSLRVSYNEQFF. As DNA, the CDR3 is TGTGCCAGCAGCCTTAGGGTCTCCTACAATGAGCAGTTCTTC.

V gene TRBV28 combines with J gene TRBJ1-2; weak D call: TRBD1 (5 bases). From germline, CDR1 is MDHEN and CDR2 SYDVKM. Between the trimmed V and J ends, which lost 2 bases and 1 base, there was a span of 14 bases. This CDR3 comprises 16 residues. CDR3 in amino acids: CASSLSGAVVNYGYTF. The CDR3 DNA follows: TGTGCCAGCAGTTTAAGTGGGGCAGTTGTTAACTATGGCTACACCTTC.

A word on this clone: A read error may produce the germline difference seen at one junction end. The chain is built from TRBV10-3 and TRBJ1-1; no reliable D call. The CDR3 covers 16 residues. Germline CDR1 is ENHRY and CDR2 is SYGVKD. The CDR3 loop is CASSYPSGRRNTGAFF. CDR3 nucleotides: TGTGCCAGCAGTTACCCCTCCGGACGGAGGAACACTGGAGCTTTCTTT.

To note about this clone: A much larger clone differs from this one at a single base, so this may be a read error. The chain is built from TRBV27 and TRBJ1-2; D may be TRBD1 (6 bases). The CDR3 extends over 14 amino acids. CDR1 and CDR2 (germline): MNHEY, SMNVEV (reference sequence). The CDR3 loop is CASSPRQANYGCTF. CDR3 DNA: TGTGCCAGCAGCCCCCGACAGGCTAACTATGGCTGCACCTTC.